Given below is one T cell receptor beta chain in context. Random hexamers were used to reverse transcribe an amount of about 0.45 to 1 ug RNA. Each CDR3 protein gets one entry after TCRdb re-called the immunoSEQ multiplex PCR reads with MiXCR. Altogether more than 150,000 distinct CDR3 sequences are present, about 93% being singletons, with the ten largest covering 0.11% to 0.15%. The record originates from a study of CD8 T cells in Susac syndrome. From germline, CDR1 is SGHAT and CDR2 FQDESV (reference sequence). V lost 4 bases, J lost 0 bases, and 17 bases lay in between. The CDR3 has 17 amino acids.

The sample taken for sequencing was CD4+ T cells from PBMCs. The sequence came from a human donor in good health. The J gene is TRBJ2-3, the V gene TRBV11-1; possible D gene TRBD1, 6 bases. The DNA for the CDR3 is TGTGCCAGCAGCTCCAGGGTCGGCAGGGGTAGCACAGATACGCAGTATTTT. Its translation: CASSSRVGRGSTDTQYF.